The 3 T cell receptor beta chains below all came from one sample that was sequenced in a study of blood T cell repertoires in COVID-19. Assay: immunoSEQ multiplex PCR; the TCRdb copy retains only in-frame clones and omits some. The table shows approximately 69,000 clones, with about four fifths occurring only once. Material for sequencing was peripheral blood. The receptor source for this set is a woman in her seventies with acute or convalescent COVID-19.

A single count supports this clone. The CDR3 DNA reads as TGTGCCAGCAGTCCCGGGAGGTGGAGGAACTATGGCTACACCTTC. This codes for CASSPGRWRNYGYTF. The chain employs TRBV28 and TRBJ1-2; no firm D call. V gave up 5 bases and J gave up 2 bases, with 15 bases separating them. CDR3 size: 15 residues. Germline lookup yields CDR1 MDHEN and CDR2 SYDVKM.

This clone has only a few counts. CDR3 in DNA: TGTGCCAGCAGTTTACTAGCGTCAACAGATACGCAGTATTTT. Amino acid sequence: CASSLLASTDTQYF. This chain uses TRBV28 with TRBJ2-3, with D possibly matching TRBD2 (6 bases). Trimming removed 2 bases from V and 3 bases from J, with 9 bases in between. Germline CDR1 MDHEN, CDR2 SYDVKM. CDR3 size: 14 residues.

The V call is TRBV7-6, the J call TRBJ2-1; possibly TRBD2 for D (6 bases). V gave up 5 bases and J gave up 0 bases, with 14 bases separating them. This CDR3 has 16 amino acids. The germline V gene encodes CDR1 SGHVS and CDR2 FNYEAQ. The CDR3 spells CASSASSGPSYNEQFF. CDR3 DNA sequence: TGTGCCAGCAGCGCGAGTAGCGGACCCTCCTACAATGAGCAGTTCTTC.